This T cell receptor beta chain was captured by sequencing in a study of identical twins. Trimming removed 0 bases from V and 9 bases from J, with 18 bases in between. The CDR3 contains 15 residues. Per germline, CDR1 DFQATT and CDR2 SNEGSKA (reference sequence). Each CDR3 protein is one row after TCRdb ran MiXCR on the 5' RACE reads. The sample gives under 350,000 distinct CDR3 sequences, over 8.5% of which show up once; roughly 6.4% is in the top ten. These data also formed part of another study, on yellow fever vaccine responses in identical twins. That work contributes: Twins' vaccine T cell response reportedly gave the appearance of partial convergence and partial personalization.

The clonotype was recovered from a woman younger than 30 in good health. The sequencing sample was made of CD8+ T cells sorted from blood. The chain combines TRBV20-1 with TRBJ2-1; D may correspond to TRBD1 or TRBD2 (5 bases each). The CDR3 DNA reads as TGCAGTGCTAGAGATACGGGCAGGGATGGGGGTGAGCAGTTCTTC. Its protein product is CSARDTGRDGGEQFF.